This T cell receptor beta chain was retrieved from a study of long-term antiretroviral therapy in people with HIV. General study points: Controls had broader CDR3 length ranges than HIV repertoires did.

This clone showed up just once. Its antigen remains unknown. Run at survey level, the immunoSEQ assay was version v3.0. Data came from immunoSEQ multiplex PCR; TCRdb stores just in-frame clones and leaves some out. The data contain tens of thousands of clones, roughly 81% of them seen just once; the ten biggest clones take up 4.8%. Treatment for every participant with HIV took place in the United States. Until DNA extraction, the samples held between about 0.9-10 million cryopreserved PBMC. Trimming removed 0 bases from V and 8 bases from J, with 14 bases in between. The CDR3 totals 15 residues. Germline V CDR1 and CDR2: MNHEY, SVGAGI.

The chain uses TRBV6-5 and TRBJ1-3; possibly TRBD1 for D (6 bases). The starting material was unsorted PBMCs, obtained roughly 2.8 years before starting antiretroviral therapy. This TCR was recovered from a woman under 40 with HIV. The DNA of the CDR3 is TGTGCCAGCAGTTACTCCAACAGAGGGGGTGACACCATATATTTT. This encodes CASSYSNRGGDTIYF.